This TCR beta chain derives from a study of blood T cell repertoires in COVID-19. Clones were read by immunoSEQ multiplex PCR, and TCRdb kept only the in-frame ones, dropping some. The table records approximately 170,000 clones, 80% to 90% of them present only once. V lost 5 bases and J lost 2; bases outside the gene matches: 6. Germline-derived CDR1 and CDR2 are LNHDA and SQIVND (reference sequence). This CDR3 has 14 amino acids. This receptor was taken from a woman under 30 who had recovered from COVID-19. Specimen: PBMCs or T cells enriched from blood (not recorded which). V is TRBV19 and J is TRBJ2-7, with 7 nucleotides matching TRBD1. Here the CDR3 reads CASSLDRDPYEQYF. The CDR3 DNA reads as TGTGCCAGTAGTCTTGACAGGGACCCCTACGAGCAGTACTTC.